This is a list of T cell receptor beta chains from one sample in a study of cytomegalovirus exposure and HLA in healthy donors. Using immunoSEQ multiplex PCR, the repertoire was profiled, and TCRdb retains in-frame clones only, with some absent. The sample table sets out about 200,000 clones. Material for sequencing was PBMCs. These TCRs come from a girl aged 2 to 9 in good health and CMV-seropositive. Both conserved end residues are part of each CDR3. The D gene is left open where the match is weak.

d_gene,v_gene,j_gene,CDR3nt,CDR3aa
NA,TRBV5-1,TRBJ2-2,TGCGCCAGCAGCTTGGTGGACATGAGGGGGTCCGGGGAGCTGTTTTTT,CASSLVDMRGSGELFF
NA,TRBV4-1,TRBJ1-2,TGCGCCAGCAGCCAAGAAGTCCACGGGGGTAATGGCTACACCTTC,CASSQEVHGGNGYTF
NA,TRBV5-4,TRBJ2-1,TGTGCCAGCAGCCCGGTCAATCTTTCCCCCAATGAGCAGTTCTTC,CASSPVNLSPNEQFF
TRBD1,TRBV27,TRBJ1-1,TGTGCCAGCAGCCCTCGACAGGGTATGAACACTGAAGCTTTCTTT,CASSPRQGMNTEAFF
NA,TRBV5-6,TRBJ2-7,TGTGCCAGCAGCTTGAGAAGAAGGGGACTCTACGAGCAGTACTTC,CASSLRRRGLYEQYF
TRBD1,TRBV4-2,TRBJ2-7,TGTGCCAGCAGCCCCGCGAGGACAGGGGGCCCTTACGAGCAGTACTTC,CASSPARTGGPYEQYF
NA,TRBV29-1,TRBJ1-2,TGCAGCGTTGAAGGGGTGCAGTCACCAGGGATGTACTATGGCTACACCTTC,CSVEGVQSPGMYYGYTF
NA,TRBV4-1,TRBJ1-2,TGCGCCAGCAGCCAAGATGAAACAGGGACCTATGGCTACACCTTC,CASSQDETGTYGYTF
TRBD1,TRBV19,TRBJ2-4,TGTGCCAGTAGAAAGGGGGGACAGGGTCTCAACATTCAGTACTTC,CASRKGGQGLNIQYF
TRBD1,TRBV28,TRBJ2-7,TGTGCCAGCAGTTTATCGGGACAGGTCTACGAGCAGTACTTC,CASSLSGQVYEQYF
TRBD1,TRBV5-1,TRBJ2-2,TGCGCCAGCAGCCAGGACAGGGCGGACACCGGGGAGCTGTTTTTT,CASSQDRADTGELFF